Reported below is one T cell receptor (beta chain). Its antigen is not identified. Triplicate sorts, around 300,000 cells apiece, were made for each CD8+ T cell subset. Naive CD8+ T cells carried a CD45RO-CCR7+CD27+CD95- phenotype. This entry is derived from a study of CXCR3-negative and CXCR3-positive naive CD8 T cells. Study-wide background: Sequencing brought in 150 million or so TRB reads altogether, and each library got about 1.5 +/- 0.3 million. General study points: Surface CD5 was comparable between naive subsets; TCR strength was inferred from TRB CDR3 properties. When CXCR3-positive naive cells were set against CXCR3-negative naive cells, the former had more hydrophobic TRB CDR3s.

In germline, CDR1 is SGHRS, CDR2 YFSETQ. The CDR3 sequence is 18 residues long. cDNA libraries for TRB were generated by 5' RACE incorporating UMI labels. TCRdb reprocessed the 5' RACE reads and reports one entry per CDR3 protein, with no DNA. The repertoire shows 140,000 to 150,000 distinct CDR3 sequences; the top ten hold about 0.3%. This receptor was taken from a human donor in good health. Some clones in this sample may be carry-over from other donors' samples. J is TRBJ2-7 and V is TRBV5-1; TCRdb selects TRBD1, and the lack of DNA leaves this call unchecked. The sample taken for sequencing was naive CXCR3+ CD8+ T cells from blood. Subset in this sample: CD45RO-CCR7+CD27+CD95- naive CD8+ T cells expressing CXCR3 (TNR3+). CDR3 loop: CASSLYSGPGEITYEQYF.